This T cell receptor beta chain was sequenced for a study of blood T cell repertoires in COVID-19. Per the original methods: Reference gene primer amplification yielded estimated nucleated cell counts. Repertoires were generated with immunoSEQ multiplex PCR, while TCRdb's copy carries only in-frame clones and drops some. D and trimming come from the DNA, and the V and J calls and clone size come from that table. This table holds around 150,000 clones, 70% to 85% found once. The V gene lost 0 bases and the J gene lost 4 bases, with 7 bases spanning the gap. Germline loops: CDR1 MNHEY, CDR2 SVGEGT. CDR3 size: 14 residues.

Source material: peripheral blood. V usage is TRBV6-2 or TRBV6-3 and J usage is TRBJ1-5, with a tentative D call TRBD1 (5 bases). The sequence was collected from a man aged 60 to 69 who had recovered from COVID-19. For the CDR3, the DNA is TGTGCCAGCAGTTACTCTGGGGGGAATCAGCCCCAGCATTTT. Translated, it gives CASSYSGGNQPQHF.